The rows below give T cell receptor beta chains drawn from one sample of a study of blood T cell repertoires in COVID-19. TCRdb's copy holds only in-frame clones and misses some; the assay was immunoSEQ multiplex PCR. In the table there are more than 300,000 clones, just under 90% of which are singletons. The sample was PBMCs or T cells enriched from blood (not recorded which). Source of these receptors: a woman aged 25 to 39 who had recovered from COVID-19. Both conserved end residues are part of each CDR3. Fields, in order: V gene, clone size, D gene, J gene, CDR3 DNA, CDR3 protein. D genes are given only for firm matches. Clone size, where shown, is once, few, many, or a class for clones that have expanded.

TRBV20-1	.	.	TRBJ1-2	TGCAGTGCTAGTTTAGCAAACTATGGCTACACCTTC	CSASLANYGYTF
TRBV11-3	.	.	TRBJ1-1	TGTGCCAGCAGCTTGAACGGCAGGGGATTTACTGAAGCTTTCTTT	CASSLNGRGFTEAFF
TRBV5-1	.	TRBD1	TRBJ2-7	TGCGCCAGCACCCTATCCTCCGGGACAGGGGTGTTCGAGCAGTACTTC	CASTLSSGTGVFEQYF
TRBV30	.	.	TRBJ1-1	TGTGCCTGGAACGCGGGGTGGGACACTGAAGCTTTCTTT	CAWNAGWDTEAFF
TRBV28	.	TRBD2	TRBJ2-7	TGTGCCAGCACCGCGCGCAAGGGACTAGCGGGATACGAGCAGTACTTC	CASTARKGLAGYEQYF
TRBV28	.	.	TRBJ2-7	TGTGCCAGCAGTGAGGATTACGAGCAGTACTTC	CASSEDYEQYF
TRBV24-1	.	TRBD1	TRBJ1-2	TGTGCCACCAGTGATTCCCTTACAGGGGGCGCACGTGGCTACACCTTC	CATSDSLTGGARGYTF
TRBV5-1	.	TRBD2	TRBJ2-1	TGCGCCAGCAGCTTGCATTGGCTAGCGGGAGTCAATGAGCAGTTCTTC	CASSLHWLAGVNEQFF
TRBV19	few	TRBD2	TRBJ2-5	TGTGCCAGTAGTATGGGAGGGGTAGAAGAGACCCAGTACTTC	CASSMGGVEETQYF
TRBV29-1	.	.	TRBJ1-1	TGCAGCGTGCGTCTGTGGAACACTGAAGCTTTCTTT	CSVRLWNTEAFF
TRBV3-1/TRBV3-2	.	TRBD2	TRBJ2-7	TGTGCCAGCAGCCAAGTGGCGGGAGTCGAGCAGTACTTC	CASSQVAGVEQYF
TRBV10-2	.	TRBD2	TRBJ2-1	TGCGCCAGCGGCTCTACTAGCGGGGGTTCCTACAATGAGCAGTTCTTC	CASGSTSGGSYNEQFF
TRBV18	.	TRBD1	TRBJ1-1	TGTGCCAGCTCACGCAACCCAAACAGGGGCACTGAAGCTTTCTTT	CASSRNPNRGTEAFF
TRBV27	.	TRBD1	TRBJ1-5	TGTGCCAGCAGTTTTAGGGGGTCAGGGACAGGGTTAACTTATCAGCCCCAGCATTTT	CASSFRGSGTGLTYQPQHF
TRBV12-3/TRBV12-4	.	.	TRBJ1-2	TGTGCCAGCAGTTTAAGTGACAGCCGGGGCTACACCTTC	CASSLSDSRGYTF
TRBV14	.	TRBD1	TRBJ1-6	TGTGCCAGCAGCCGGGACAGGGGGTATTCACCCCTCCACTTT	CASSRDRGYSPLHF
TRBV6-5	.	TRBD2	TRBJ2-4	TGTGCCAGCAGTTACCAAAGCGGGGAGGGCAAAAACATTCAGTACTTC	CASSYQSGEGKNIQYF
TRBV18	.	.	TRBJ2-5	TGTGCCAGCTCACCACTCGGGCCCGGGATACAAGAGACCCAGTACTTC	CASSPLGPGIQETQYF
TRBV27	once	TRBD1	TRBJ2-6	TGTGCCAGCAGTAATCAACAGGGGGCGGGGGCCAACGTCCTGACTTTC	CASSNQQGAGANVLTF
TRBV21-1	.	.	TRBJ1-2	TGTGCCAGCAGCAAAGCCCGGGACAGACTTGTAGGGGACACCTTC	CASSKARDRLVGDTF
TRBV29-1	once	.	TRBJ1-2	TGCAGCGTGGGGACACAGAGGGACTATGGCTACACCTTC	CSVGTQRDYGYTF
TRBV7-2	.	.	TRBJ1-2	TGTGCCAGCAGCCCACGACTTCGGGATAGTGGCTACACCTTC	CASSPRLRDSGYTF
TRBV5-1	.	.	TRBJ2-1	TGCGCCAGCAGCTCGAGCTCCTACAATGAGCAGTTCTTC	CASSSSSYNEQFF
TRBV4-1	once	.	TRBJ1-5	TGCGCCAGCAGCCTGGTCCTTGAGACAGACGCTTATCAGCCCCAGCATTTT	CASSLVLETDAYQPQHF
TRBV10-3	.	.	TRBJ1-6	TGTGCCATCAGTGAGTCAGGCAGGTTCGATTCACCCCTCCACTTT	CAISESGRFDSPLHF
TRBV5-5	.	.	TRBJ1-3	TGTGCCAGCAGCTTCCCCCAGGGCTCTGGAAACACCATATATTTT	CASSFPQGSGNTIYF
TRBV5-6	.	.	TRBJ1-1	TGTGCCAGCAGCTTACCCGGGAACGCGTTGAACACTGAAGCTTTCTTT	CASSLPGNALNTEAFF
TRBV28	.	TRBD2	TRBJ2-4	TGTGCCAGCAGTTCCTGGAACGGACTAGCGGAAAACATTCAGTACTTC	CASSSWNGLAENIQYF
TRBV11-3	.	TRBD1	TRBJ2-3	TGTGCCAGCAGCTTCGGGACAGGGGCAAGCACAGATACGCAGTATTTT	CASSFGTGASTDTQYF
TRBV19	.	.	TRBJ1-2	TGTGCCAGTAGTCCTCGGGGTGATCTAGGCTACACCTTC	CASSPRGDLGYTF
TRBV18	.	.	TRBJ2-2	TGTGCCAGCTCACCACTGAGGGGACAGAACACCGGGGAGCTGTTTTTT	CASSPLRGQNTGELFF
TRBV5-1	.	.	TRBJ2-2	TGCGCCAGCAGCCCCTGGGGCAGCCTCTTAAAAAACGGGGAGCTGTTTTTT	CASSPWGSLLKNGELFF
TRBV5-6	.	TRBD1	TRBJ2-1	TGTGCCAGCAGCTGGGGACAGGGGCAGCTCTACAATGAGCAGTTCTTC	CASSWGQGQLYNEQFF
TRBV6-2/TRBV6-3	.	.	TRBJ2-4	TGTGCCAGCAGTTACTTTATCCGGAACGCGGGACCTAAATATGCGGAAAACATTCAGTACTTC	CASSYFIRNAGPKYAENIQYF
TRBV28	.	TRBD2	TRBJ2-2	TGTGCCAGCAGTTCATATAGCGGGAACTACACCGGGGAGCTGTTTTTT	CASSSYSGNYTGELFF
TRBV3-1/TRBV3-2	once	.	TRBJ1-5	TGTGCCAGCAGCCAAGATCGGACAGGCAATCAGCCCCAGCATTTT	CASSQDRTGNQPQHF
TRBV27	.	TRBD1	TRBJ1-6	TGTGCCAGCAGACCAAGGCGACAGGGGGATAATTCACCCCTCCACTTT	CASRPRRQGDNSPLHF
TRBV18	.	TRBD2	TRBJ2-7	TGTGCCAGCTCACCACCCAGCGGGAGTAGCCCCTACGAGCAGTACTTC	CASSPPSGSSPYEQYF
TRBV4-3	.	.	TRBJ2-7	TGCGCCAGCAGCCAAGTTCTAGCTGGATACTACGAGCAGTACTTC	CASSQVLAGYYEQYF
TRBV30	.	TRBD1	TRBJ1-5	TGTGCCTGGGCTGGACAGGGTCAGCAGCCCCAGCATTTT	CAWAGQGQQPQHF
TRBV5-6	.	TRBD1	TRBJ2-7	TGTGCCAGCAGCGGAATCGGACAGGGAAAATACGAGCAGTACTTC	CASSGIGQGKYEQYF
TRBV19	.	.	TRBJ2-1	TGTGCCAGTAGTACGGGTGGCAATGAGCAGTTCTTC	CASSTGGNEQFF
TRBV11-2	.	TRBD1	TRBJ2-1	TGTGCCAGCAGCTTAGGCCCCGACAGGGATATGAATGAGCAGTTCTTC	CASSLGPDRDMNEQFF
TRBV27	.	.	TRBJ1-1	TGTGCCAGCAGCGCTCTATCTATGGTGTCCGACACTGAAGCTTTCTTT	CASSALSMVSDTEAFF
TRBV5-5	.	TRBD2	TRBJ2-7	TGTGCCAGCAGCTTGGAGCGGGGATCGTCCCTTTACGAGCAGTACTTC	CASSLERGSSLYEQYF
TRBV10-3	.	.	TRBJ2-5	TGTGCCATCAGTGAGAGCTTGCCGGGGGGCGGGGAGACCCAGTACTTC	CAISESLPGGGETQYF
TRBV5-1	.	TRBD1	TRBJ2-7	TGCGCCAGCAGCTCCAGGACAGGGGAGACAGAAGAGCAGTACTTC	CASSSRTGETEEQYF
TRBV27	.	TRBD1	TRBJ1-1	TGTGCCAGCAGATCCCGCAGGGACAGGACCTCGAACACTGAAGCTTTCTTT	CASRSRRDRTSNTEAFF
TRBV6-5	.	.	TRBJ2-7	TGTGCCAGCAGTAGCGAGGTGGTCACCTACGAGCAGTACTTC	CASSSEVVTYEQYF
TRBV7-6	.	.	TRBJ2-1	TGTGCCAGCAGCTTGATCTCGGCGGGGCCCCAAACCTACAATGAGCAGTTCTTC	CASSLISAGPQTYNEQFF
TRBV6-5	.	.	TRBJ2-1	TGTGCCAGCAAGGAGTTCCCCTACAATGAGCAGTTCTTC	CASKEFPYNEQFF
TRBV5-4	.	.	TRBJ1-5	TGTGCCAGCAGCTTGGGGGGCCCGGGGGGCAATCAGCCCCAGCATTTT	CASSLGGPGGNQPQHF
TRBV18	once	.	TRBJ1-4	TGTGCCAGCTCACCGGGGCAGATGGATGAAAAACTGTTTTTT	CASSPGQMDEKLFF
TRBV5-8	.	TRBD1	TRBJ1-5	TGTGCCAGCAGCTTGCAGTTAGACACAGGGGTTCAGCCCCAGCATTTT	CASSLQLDTGVQPQHF
TRBV19	.	.	TRBJ2-4	TGTGCCAGTAGTTACGACACACTCATTCAGTACTTC	CASSYDTLIQYF
TRBV5-1	.	.	TRBJ2-1	TGCGCCAGCAGCTTTCCCCTCCTGGCCAGCTCCTACAATGAGCAGTTCTTC	CASSFPLLASSYNEQFF
TRBV11-3	.	.	TRBJ1-1	TGTGCCAGCAGCCCACGGGCAGGAGGGACTGAAGCTTTCTTT	CASSPRAGGTEAFF
TRBV3-1/TRBV3-2	once	.	TRBJ1-6	TGTGCCAGCAGCCCAGGACAGCAGAATTCACCCCTCCACTTT	CASSPGQQNSPLHF
TRBV28	.	.	TRBJ1-5	TGTGCCAGCAGTTTCGCGGGACGTATTGTCAATCAGCCCCAGCATTTT	CASSFAGRIVNQPQHF
TRBV7-9	.	TRBD2	TRBJ2-1	TGTGCCAGCAGGATCCCGACTAGCGGGAGGGACAATGAGCAGTTCTTC	CASRIPTSGRDNEQFF